These 18 T cell receptor beta chains were all obtained from the same sample, sequenced in a study of T cell responses to AZD1222 COVID-19 vaccine. Assay: immunoSEQ multiplex PCR; the TCRdb copy retains only in-frame clones and omits some. Of 35,000 to 45,000 clones in the sample, around 80% are singletons; the top ten hold approximately 3.6%. Sample: peripheral blood, taken on day 0 of AZD1222 vaccination. Receptor source: an adult in good health.

This chain uses TRBV12-3 or TRBV12-4 with TRBJ2-7; perhaps TRBD1 as D (5 bases). This CDR3 is 11 amino acids long. The V gene lost 2 bases and the J gene lost 6 bases, with 5 bases spanning the gap. The CDR3 here is CASSLQGEQYF. Written as DNA, the CDR3 is TGTGCCAGCAGTTTACAGGGCGAGCAGTACTTC.

The chain couples TRBV5-1 to TRBJ1-1, with 8 bases lining up with TRBD1. Trimming removed 4 bases from V and 13 bases from J; junction bases left unmatched: 12. Germline V gene data show CDR1 as SGHRS and CDR2 as YFSETQ. CDR3 length: 13 residues. CDR3 nucleotide sequence: TGCGCCAGCAGCCCACAGGGGGAGGGTAAGGTTTTCTTT. This gives the protein CASSPQGEGKVFF.

The genes are TRBV25-1 and TRBJ1-4; possible D gene TRBD1, 6 bases. The CDR3 loop spans 16 amino acids. Germline assignment: CDR1 MGHDK and CDR2 SYGVNS. V lost 3 bases, J lost 7 bases, and 18 bases lay in between. The CDR3 here is CASSDAGGLPGEKLFF. CDR3 in DNA: TGTGCCAGCAGTGATGCGGGGGGGCTCCCTGGTGAAAAACTGTTTTTT.

The J gene is TRBJ2-1, the V gene TRBV7-8; perhaps TRBD2 as D (6 bases). V was pared by 5 bases and J by 5 bases, with 16 bases between. The CDR3 extends over 15 amino acids. Germline CDR1 is SGHVS and CDR2 is FQNEAQ. The CDR3 loop reads CASSPRLGQNNEQFF. CDR3 nucleotides: TGTGCCAGCAGCCCCAGACTAGGCCAAAACAATGAGCAGTTCTTC. Supplemented by reference TRBV7-8 and TRBJ2-1, the full variable domain reads GAGVSQSPRYKVAKRGQDVALRCDPISGHVSLFWYQQALGQGPEFLTYFQNEAQLDKSGLPSDRFFAERPEGSVSTLKIQRTQQEDSAVYLCASSPRLGQNNEQFFGPGTRLTVL.

J is TRBJ1-2 and V is TRBV2; D call uncertain. The CDR3 length is 12 residues. The V gene's germline CDR1 is SNHLY and CDR2 FYNNEI. V lost 3 bases and J 5 bases, leaving 7 bases between the germline ends. For the CDR3, the DNA is TGTGCCAGCAGTGACGACAAGTATGGCTACACCTTC. Protein: CASSDDKYGYTF.

This clone was found a few times. The chain recombines TRBV4-1 with TRBJ1-1; D call uncertain. The germline V gene has CDR1 MGHRA and CDR2 YSYEKL. Trimming stripped 4 bases from V and 4 bases from J, with 13 bases between. The CDR3 spans 14 residues. CDR3 region: CASSRGDAATEAFF. The CDR3 nucleotides are TGCGCCAGCAGCCGAGGAGATGCGGCCACTGAAGCTTTCTTT.

The chain joins TRBV2 to TRBJ1-4; TRBD1 agrees at 8 bases. The junction had 5 bases not matched to a gene; V was cut back by 3 bases and J by 8 bases. This CDR3 has 14 amino acids. Germline CDR1 is SNHLY and CDR2 is FYNNEI. The DNA of the CDR3 is TGTGCCAGCAGTGAGGACAGGGCTGGCGAAAAACTGTTTTTT. Protein sequence: CASSEDRAGEKLFF.

The J gene is TRBJ2-3, the V gene TRBV30; D is uncertain. Germline V gives CDR1 GTSNPN, CDR2 SVGIG (reference sequence). There are 12 residues in the CDR3. Trimming stripped 0 bases from V and 3 bases from J, with 4 bases between. The CDR3 reads CAWSVLTDTQYF. In DNA, the CDR3 is TGTGCCTGGAGTGTATTGACAGATACGCAGTATTTT.

This clone has only a few counts. The chain is built from TRBV7-3 and TRBJ2-5; TRBD2 aligns across 7 bases. This CDR3 region has 15 residues. Germline lookup yields CDR1 SGHTA and CDR2 FQGTGA. The trim removed 0 bases at V and 5 bases at J, leaving 6 bases unmatched. The CDR3 DNA sequence: TGTGCCAGCAGCTTAACCAGCCTGGGAGGGGAGACCCAGTACTTC. Amino acids: CASSLTSLGGETQYF.

V usage is TRBV11-3 and J usage is TRBJ2-5; D might be TRBD2 (6 bases). The V gene lost 4 bases and the J gene lost 3 bases, with 15 bases spanning the gap. The germline V gene encodes CDR1 SGHNT and CDR2 YENEEA. The CDR3 runs 15 residues. The CDR3 bases are TGTGCCAGCAGCTCCCCCCGGGGGAGAGAAGAGACCCAGTACTTC. Amino acid sequence: CASSSPRGREETQYF.

The CDR3 is CASSYPGGKAFF. CDR3 nucleotide sequence: TGTGCCAGCAGTTACCCGGGTGGTAAAGCTTTCTTT. The V call is TRBV6-5, the J call TRBJ1-1; no reliable D call. Between the trimmed V and J ends, which lost 2 bases and 9 bases, there was a span of 10 bases. The germline CDR1 and CDR2 sequences are MNHEY and SVGAGI. The CDR3 runs to 12 residues.

This clone has just a few counts. The CDR3 reads CASTPRGGGAFTDTQYF. In DNA form, the CDR3 reads TGTGCCAGTACCCCTCGCGGGGGAGGGGCCTTCACAGATACGCAGTATTTT. V usage is TRBV19 and J usage is TRBJ2-3; 7 positions match TRBD2. Germline values: CDR1 LNHDA, CDR2 SQIVND (reference sequence). The CDR3 runs to 17 residues. With 7 bases clipped from V and 2 bases from J, the junction kept 15 bases outside the gene matches.

The V call is TRBV10-3, the J call TRBJ1-5; D ambiguous. This CDR3 has 13 amino acids. Germline V gene sequence: CDR1 ENHRY, CDR2 SYGVKD. V lost 0 bases and J 6 bases, leaving 6 bases between the germline ends. The CDR3 region has the DNA TGTGCCATCAGTGAGTCGACATCTCAGCCCCAGCATTTT. Its protein product is CAISESTSQPQHF.

Note on this clone: At one end, the junction sequence differs from germline, possibly due to a read error. The chain has TRBV6-2 or TRBV6-3 and TRBJ2-2; 7 positions agree with TRBD2. CDR1 is MNHEY and CDR2 is SVGEGT in the germline V gene. This CDR3 is built from 16 residues. Written as DNA, the CDR3 is TGTGCCAGCAGTAACTCTGGGAGGGGGAACACCGGGGAGCTGTTTTTT. Its translation: CASSNSGRGNTGELFF.

The rearrangement uses TRBV5-4 and TRBJ2-3; 8 bases align to TRBD2. The J segment lost 2 bases and the V segment lost 4 bases, leaving 6 bases of the junction unmatched. The germline V gene has CDR1 SGHNT and CDR2 YYREEE (reference sequence). This CDR3 spans 15 amino acids. The CDR3 DNA reads as TGTGCCAGCAGCCCCGCCGGGGGGGCCACAGATACGCAGTATTTT. Its protein is CASSPAGGATDTQYF.

This chain connects TRBV6-6 to TRBJ1-1; the D gene is possibly TRBD1 (5 bases). The V end lost 5 bases, the J end lost 1 base, and 14 bases lay between the germline ends. The CDR3 sequence is 15 residues long. Germline loops: CDR1 MNHNY, CDR2 SVGAGI (reference sequence). The CDR3 protein is CASSTIRGGNTEAFF. The CDR3, as DNA: TGTGCCAGCAGTACAATCCGGGGGGGGAACACTGAAGCTTTCTTT.

This clone was seen a few times. The genes are TRBV10-3 and TRBJ2-1; 10 bases are a match to TRBD2. Germline CDR1 and CDR2: ENHRY and SYGVKD. This CDR3 comprises 17 residues. V was clipped by 0 bases and J by 4 bases; unmatched bases: 6. The DNA for the CDR3 is TGTGCCATCAGTGAGTCGGAGCGGGGGGGAAAATACAATGAGCAGTTCTTC. Translation gives CAISESERGGKYNEQFF.

The chain couples TRBV6-6 to TRBJ1-1, with 7 bases identical to TRBD1. Trimming at V came to 5 bases and at J to 2 bases, leaving 8 bases not matched to a gene. This CDR3 spans 15 amino acids. The V gene's germline CDR1 is MNHNY and CDR2 SVGAGI (reference sequence). The CDR3 loop is CASSIYRGPNTEAFF. DNA of the CDR3: TGTGCCAGCAGTATATACAGGGGTCCCAACACTGAAGCTTTCTTT.